The source of this T cell receptor beta chain is a study of T cell responses to AZD1222 COVID-19 vaccine. Across the study: Pooling was applied to second doses at about 4 or about 12 weeks. Study findings and constraints: Repertoire samples came only from after the peak T cell response. Only five or six individuals given AZD1222 were seropositive at baseline. The study found vaccine-associated CD4 TCRs spanning spike, dominant at 160-218 and 743-854.

This CDR3 is built from 17 residues. Germline V lookup: CDR1 LGHNA, CDR2 YNFKEQ. Trimming stripped 0 bases from V and 4 bases from J, with 18 bases between. Clones were read by immunoSEQ multiplex PCR, and TCRdb kept only the in-frame ones, dropping some. In the table there are 120,000 or so clones, about 91% of which are singletons. A remark on this clone: Its antigen is currently unknown.

The sequence was obtained from an adult in good health. The chain joins TRBV4-2 to TRBJ1-1; possibly TRBD1 for D (5 bases). This specimen consisted of peripheral blood, obtained on day 0 of AZD1222 vaccination. In nucleotides, the CDR3 is TGTGCCAGCAGCCAAGATCCCGGCGGGGGGGTGGGCACTGAAGCTTTCTTT. Translated: CASSQDPGGGVGTEAFF.